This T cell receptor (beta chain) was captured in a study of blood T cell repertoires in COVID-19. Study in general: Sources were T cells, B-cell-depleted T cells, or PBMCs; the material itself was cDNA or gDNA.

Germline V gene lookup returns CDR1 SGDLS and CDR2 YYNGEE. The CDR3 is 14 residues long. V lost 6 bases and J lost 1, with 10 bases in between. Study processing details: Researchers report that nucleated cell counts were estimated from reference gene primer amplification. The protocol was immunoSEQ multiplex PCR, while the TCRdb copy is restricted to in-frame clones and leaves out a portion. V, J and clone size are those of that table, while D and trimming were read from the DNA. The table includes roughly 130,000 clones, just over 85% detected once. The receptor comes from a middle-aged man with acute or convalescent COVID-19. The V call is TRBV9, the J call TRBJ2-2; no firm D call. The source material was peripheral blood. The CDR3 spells CASTRTGNTGELFF. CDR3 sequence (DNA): TGTGCCAGCACCCGTACGGGGAACACCGGGGAGCTGTTTTTT.